Included here is one TCR beta chain sequence, with context. Its antigen is still unknown. This sample is drawn from a study of cytomegalovirus exposure and HLA in healthy donors. Across the study: Among around 200 million T cells, an earlier analysis found 120 million or so unique TCR beta sequences. Among the approximately 400 genotyped donors, approximately 82% were placed in the Caucasian-associated ancestry cluster.

General observations from the study: With high specificity and sensitivity, the classifier reportedly diagnosed cytomegalovirus status.

The CDR3 has 14 amino acids. CDR1 is SGHTA and CDR2 is FQGNSA in the germline V gene. Trimming pared 7 bases from V and 3 bases from J, leaving 15 bases between. In the PCR, 60 Vbeta and 13 Jbeta primers were used. The repertoire was sequenced with immunoSEQ multiplex PCR; TCRdb's copy has only in-frame clones and lacks some. The table lists about 93,000 clones, 60% to 80% of them singletons. This TCR came from a boy between 10 and 17 years old in good health and CMV-seronegative. J is TRBJ1-1 and V is TRBV7-2; no reliable D call. Sequencing input: PBMCs. In DNA, the CDR3 is TGTGCCAGCACCCCATATAGTAGTCACACTGAAGCTTTCTTT. Translation: CASTPYSSHTEAFF.